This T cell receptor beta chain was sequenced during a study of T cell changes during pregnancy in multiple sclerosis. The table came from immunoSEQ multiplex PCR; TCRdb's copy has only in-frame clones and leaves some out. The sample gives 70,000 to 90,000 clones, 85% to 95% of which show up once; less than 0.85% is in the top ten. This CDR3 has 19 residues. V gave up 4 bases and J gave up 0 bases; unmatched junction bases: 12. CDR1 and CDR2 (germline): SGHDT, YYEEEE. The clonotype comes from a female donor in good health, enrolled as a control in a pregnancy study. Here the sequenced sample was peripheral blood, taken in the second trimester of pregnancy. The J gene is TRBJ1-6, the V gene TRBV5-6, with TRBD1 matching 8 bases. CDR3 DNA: TGTGCCAGCAGCCCTCTGGTGGACAGGGCAAGCTCCTATAATTCACCCCTCCACTTT. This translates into CASSPLVDRASSYNSPLHF.